This T cell receptor (beta chain) was sequenced for a study of blood T cells in healthy people across ages. A sample-barcoded 5' primer and a J-beta primer mix were used in a second PCR of roughly 7 to 11 cycles. Each CDR3 protein gets one entry after TCRdb re-called the 5' RACE reads with MiXCR. The table includes about 1.5 million distinct CDR3 sequences, approximately 43% detected once. General observations from the study: Per million T cells, TCR beta diversity dropped about linearly as age rose.

Whenever a sample was processed, at least 6 million PBMCs were isolated. As concerns this clonotype: Its specificity is not known.

The sequencing sample was made of blood. This clonotype originated in a woman aged 18-30 years in good health.

The CDR3 here is CASSVGGGWKTDTQHF. DNA of the CDR3: TGTGCCAGCAGCGTAGGTGGCGGTTGGAAAACAGATACGCAGCATTTT. The rearrangement links TRBV9 to TRBJ2-3, with D hard to call. Gene TRBJ1-5 matches the end of the DNA better, so the J call may be wrong. This CDR3 has 16 amino acids. Per the germline V gene, CDR1 is SGDLS and CDR2 is YYNGEE.